The clone carrying this T cell receptor (beta chain) showed up just a few times. The antigen is unknown. The CDR3 sequence is 16 residues long. V dropped 2 bases and J dropped 3; count of bases not matched to a gene: 4. Germline loops: CDR1 SGHTA, CDR2 FQGNSA. This sample is part of a study of beta chain features in type 1 diabetes. Study-wide results and caveats: Shorter TCRB CDR3s, moderately but significantly so, marked every one of the four CD4+ subsets in Type 1 diabetes patients.

The entirety of the isolated RNA underwent reverse transcription, so expressed TCRB transcripts were sequenced. Only in-frame clones appear in the TCRdb table, and some are missing; sequencing was by immunoSEQ multiplex PCR. The data show under 70,000 clones, 55% to 70% seen once. This chain connects TRBV7-2 to TRBJ2-1, with 10 bases aligning to TRBD2. Sequences were obtained from stem cell memory CD4+ T cells from blood. The clonotype was recovered from a woman younger than 45 with type 1 diabetes. The CDR3 coding sequence is TGTGCCAGCAGCTTAAGTCTAGCGGGAGTCTACAATGAGCAGTTCTTC. Protein: CASSLSLAGVYNEQFF.